These 8 T cell receptor beta chains originate from one sample sequenced in a study of T-cell reconstitution after alpha-beta-depleted transplantation in children. Preparation of the TCRbeta library was carried out with unique molecular identifiers. TCRdb used MiXCR to reprocess the PCR reads, holding one entry per CDR3 protein. The sample lists 500,000 to 600,000 distinct CDR3 sequences, 15% to 20% occurring once. Sequencing used PBMCs from the stem cell graft donor, obtained from the stem cell graft. The receptors were sampled from a human donor who donated a stem cell graft to a child with acute lymphoblastic leukemia.

The chain is built from TRBV29-1 and TRBJ1-1, with no clear D. This CDR3 has 12 amino acids. Germline V gene sequence: CDR1 SQVTM, CDR2 ANQGSEA. V lost 4 bases and J 10 bases, leaving 16 bases between the germline ends. The CDR3 nucleotides are TGCAGCGTTGGCTCGGGGATAATTGGAGCTTTCTTT. Its translation: CSVGSGIIGAFF. The full variable domain, rest sourced from reference TRBV29-1 and TRBJ1-1, is SAVISQKPSRDICQRGTSLTIQCQVDSQVTMMFWYRQQPGQSLTLIATANQGSEATYESGFVIDKFPISRPNLTFSTLTVSNMSPEDSSIYLCSVGSGIIGAFFGQGTRLTVV.

This clonotype was seen a few times. V is TRBV6-1 and J is TRBJ1-2, with 9 bases that match TRBD1. Germline CDR1 and CDR2: MNHNS and SASEGT. CDR3 length equals 14 residues. The V gene end was trimmed by 6 bases and the J gene end by 4 bases; junction bases not matched to a gene: 6. The CDR3 is CASSMGQGTYGYTF. As DNA, the CDR3 is TGTGCCAGCAGCATGGGACAGGGCACCTATGGCTACACCTTC.

This sequence joins TRBV18 and TRBJ2-7; TRBD2 aligns across 7 bases. In germline, CDR1 is KGHSH, CDR2 LQKENI. The CDR3 length is 16 residues. The V and J ends lost 2 bases and 0 bases, in that order; junction bases with no gene match: 7. CDR3 sequence (DNA): TGTGCCAGCTCACCAGGTCCCAGCGGGGCCTCCTACGAGCAGTACTTC. It yields the protein CASSPGPSGASYEQYF.

The chain has TRBV20-1 and TRBJ2-1; tentative D call: TRBD2 (6 bases). CDR3 length equals 14 residues. V lost 1 base, J lost 8 bases, and 15 bases lay in between. Germline V gene lookup returns CDR1 DFQATT and CDR2 SNEGSKA (reference sequence). The CDR3 DNA sequence: TGCAGTGCTAGAGGTACGGGAGTCATTGATGAGCAGTTCTTC. It translates to CSARGTGVIDEQFF.

The chain couples TRBV5-1 to TRBJ2-7; D perhaps matches TRBD1 (5 bases). CDR1 is SGHRS and CDR2 is YFSETQ in the germline V gene. The V end lost 0 bases, the J end lost 3 bases, and 13 bases lay between the germline ends. The CDR3 spans 15 residues. The CDR3 loop is CASSLDRLGLYEQYF. As DNA, the CDR3 is TGCGCCAGCAGCTTGGACAGGTTAGGGCTCTACGAGCAGTACTTC.

This clonotype occurred once. The chain links TRBV5-4 to TRBJ2-7, with 11 bases matching TRBD2. Germline CDR1 SGHNT, CDR2 YYREEE (reference sequence). Losses at the gene ends were 3 bases for V and 6 bases for J; bases not matched to a gene: 5. CDR3 size: 14 residues. The CDR3 sequence: CASSSRLAGREQYF. CDR3 DNA: TGTGCCAGCAGCTCCAGACTAGCGGGACGCGAGCAGTACTTC. The full variable domain, completed using reference TRBV5-4 and TRBJ2-7, is ETGVTQSPTHLIKTRGQQVTLRCSSQSGHNTVSWYQQALGQGPQFIFQYYREEENGRGNFPPRFSGLQFPNYSSELNVNALELDDSALYLCASSSRLAGREQYFGPGTRLTVT.

V and J are TRBV20-1 and TRBJ1-6, with unresolved D. Per germline, CDR1 DFQATT and CDR2 SNEGSKA (reference sequence). The CDR3 consists of 14 residues. V was cut by 3 bases and J by 0 bases, with 6 bases left in between. The CDR3 bases are TGCAGTGCTAGCGCTAGCTCCTATAATTCACCCCTCCACTTT. This encodes CSASASSYNSPLHF.

This chain uses TRBV19 with TRBJ1-2; D not resolved. Germline V gives CDR1 LNHDA, CDR2 SQIVND (reference sequence). The CDR3 is 14 residues long. The ends were cut back, 6 bases at V and 0 bases at J, with 11 bases in the middle. The CDR3 spells CASSSTPANYGYTF. The CDR3 nucleotides read TGTGCCAGTAGCTCGACACCGGCTAACTATGGCTACACCTTC. Using reference TRBV19 and TRBJ1-2 for the parts outside the CDR3, the full variable domain is DGGITQSPKYLFRKEGQNVTLSCEQNLNHDAMYWYRQDPGQGLRLIYYSQIVNDFQKGDIAEGYSVSREKKESFPLTVTSAQKNPTAFYLCASSSTPANYGYTFGSGTRLTVV.